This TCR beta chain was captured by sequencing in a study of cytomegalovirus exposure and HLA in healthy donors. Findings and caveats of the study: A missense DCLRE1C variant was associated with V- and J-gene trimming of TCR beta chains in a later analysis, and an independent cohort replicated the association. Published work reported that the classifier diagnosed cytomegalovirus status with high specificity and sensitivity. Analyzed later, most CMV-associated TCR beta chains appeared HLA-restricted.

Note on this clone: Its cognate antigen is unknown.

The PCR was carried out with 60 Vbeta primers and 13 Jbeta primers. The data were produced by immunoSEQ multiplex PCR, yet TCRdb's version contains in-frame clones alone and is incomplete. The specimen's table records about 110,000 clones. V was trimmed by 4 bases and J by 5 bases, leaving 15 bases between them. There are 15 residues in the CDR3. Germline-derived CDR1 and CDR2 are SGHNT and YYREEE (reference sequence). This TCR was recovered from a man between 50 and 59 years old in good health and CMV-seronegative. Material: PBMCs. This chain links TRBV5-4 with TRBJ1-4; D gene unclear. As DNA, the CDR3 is TGTGCCAGCAGCCGCAGAGAACTACGAAATGAAAAACTGTTTTTT. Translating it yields CASSRRELRNEKLFF. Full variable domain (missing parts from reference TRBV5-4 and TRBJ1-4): ETGVTQSPTHLIKTRGQQVTLRCSSQSGHNTVSWYQQALGQGPQFIFQYYREEENGRGNFPPRFSGLQFPNYSSELNVNALELDDSALYLCASSRRELRNEKLFFGSGTQLSVL.